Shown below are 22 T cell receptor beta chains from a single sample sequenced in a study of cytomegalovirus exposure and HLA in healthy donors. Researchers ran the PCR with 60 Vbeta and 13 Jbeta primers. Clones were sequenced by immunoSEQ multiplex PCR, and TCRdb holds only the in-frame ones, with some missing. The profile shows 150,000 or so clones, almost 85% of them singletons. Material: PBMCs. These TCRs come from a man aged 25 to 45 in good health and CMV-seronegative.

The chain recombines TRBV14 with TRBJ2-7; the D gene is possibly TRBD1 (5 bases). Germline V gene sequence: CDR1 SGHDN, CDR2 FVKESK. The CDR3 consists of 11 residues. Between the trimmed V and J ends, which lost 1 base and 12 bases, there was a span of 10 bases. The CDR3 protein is CASSQGQNRYF. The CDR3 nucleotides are TGTGCCAGCAGCCAAGGACAGAATCGGTACTTC.

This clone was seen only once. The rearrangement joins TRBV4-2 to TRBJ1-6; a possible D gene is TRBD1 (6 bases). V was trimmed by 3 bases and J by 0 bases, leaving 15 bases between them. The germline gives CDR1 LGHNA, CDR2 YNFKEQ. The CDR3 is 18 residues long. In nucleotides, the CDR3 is TGTGCCAGCAGCCAGACCAGACAGGAGAGCTCCTATAATTCACCCCTCCACTTT. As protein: CASSQTRQESSYNSPLHF.

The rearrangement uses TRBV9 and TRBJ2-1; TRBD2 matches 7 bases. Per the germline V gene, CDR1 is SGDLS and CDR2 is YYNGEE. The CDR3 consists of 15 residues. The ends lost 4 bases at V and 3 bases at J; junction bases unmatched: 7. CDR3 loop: CASSLRAGIYNEQFF. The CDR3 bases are TGTGCCAGCAGCCTTCGAGCGGGAATCTACAATGAGCAGTTCTTC. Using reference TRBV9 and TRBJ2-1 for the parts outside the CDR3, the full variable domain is DSGVTQTPKHLITATGQRVTLRCSPRSGDLSVYWYQQSLDQGLQFLIQYYNGEERAKGNILERFSAQQFPDLHSELNLSSLELGDSALYFCASSLRAGIYNEQFFGPGTRLTVL.

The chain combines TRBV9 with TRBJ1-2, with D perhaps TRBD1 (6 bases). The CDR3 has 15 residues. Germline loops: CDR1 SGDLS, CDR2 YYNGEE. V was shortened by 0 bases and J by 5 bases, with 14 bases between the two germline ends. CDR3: CASSVGKGRGYGYTF. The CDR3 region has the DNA TGTGCCAGCAGCGTAGGAAAAGGAAGGGGGTATGGCTACACCTTC.

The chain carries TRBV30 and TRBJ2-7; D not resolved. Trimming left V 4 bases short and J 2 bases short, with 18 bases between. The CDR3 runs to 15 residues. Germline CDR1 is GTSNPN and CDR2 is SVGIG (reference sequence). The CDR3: CAWTLRITEPYEQYF. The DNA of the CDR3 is TGTGCCTGGACCCTCAGGATCACGGAACCCTACGAGCAGTACTTC. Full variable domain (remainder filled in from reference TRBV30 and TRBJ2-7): SQTIHQWPATLVQPVGSPLSLECTVEGTSNPNLYWYRQAAGRGLQLLFYSVGIGQISSEVPQNLSASRPQDRQFILSSKKLLLSDSGFYLCAWTLRITEPYEQYFGPGTRLTVT.

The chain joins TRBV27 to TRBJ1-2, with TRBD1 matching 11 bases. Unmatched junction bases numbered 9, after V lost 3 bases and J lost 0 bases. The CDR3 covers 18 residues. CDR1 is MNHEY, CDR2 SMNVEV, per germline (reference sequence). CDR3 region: CASSFITGQGGANYGYTF. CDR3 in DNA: TGTGCCAGCAGTTTTATAACGGGACAGGGGGGGGCTAACTATGGCTACACCTTC.

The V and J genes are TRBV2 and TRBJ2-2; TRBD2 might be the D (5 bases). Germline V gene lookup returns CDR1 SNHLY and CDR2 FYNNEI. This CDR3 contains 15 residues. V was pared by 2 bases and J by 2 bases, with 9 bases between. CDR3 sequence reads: CASSETGINTGELFF. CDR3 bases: TGTGCCAGCAGTGAAACCGGGATCAACACCGGGGAGCTGTTTTTT.

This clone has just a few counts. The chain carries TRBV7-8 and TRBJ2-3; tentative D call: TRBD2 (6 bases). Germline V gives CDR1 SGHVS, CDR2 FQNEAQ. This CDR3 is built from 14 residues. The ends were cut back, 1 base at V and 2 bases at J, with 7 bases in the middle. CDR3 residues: CASSLGGDTDTQYF. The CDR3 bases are TGTGCCAGCAGCTTAGGGGGGGACACAGATACGCAGTATTTT.

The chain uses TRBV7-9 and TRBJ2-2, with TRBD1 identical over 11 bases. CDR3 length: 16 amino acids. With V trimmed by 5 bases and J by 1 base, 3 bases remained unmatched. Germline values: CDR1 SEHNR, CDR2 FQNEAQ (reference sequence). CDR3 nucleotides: TGTGCCAGCAGCATAGGGACAGGGGGGAACACCGGGGAGCTGTTTTTT. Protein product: CASSIGTGGNTGELFF.

For the CDR3, the DNA is TGTGCCAGCAGTTACCCGGGGGGGCCATCCTACAATGAGCAGTTCTTC. This translates into CASSYPGGPSYNEQFF. The V and J genes are TRBV6-6 and TRBJ2-1; 8 nucleotides match TRBD2. Germline-derived CDR1 and CDR2 are MNHNY and SVGAGI (reference sequence). The CDR3 loop spans 16 amino acids. The V gene end was trimmed by 2 bases and the J gene end by 1 base; junction bases not matched to a gene: 4.

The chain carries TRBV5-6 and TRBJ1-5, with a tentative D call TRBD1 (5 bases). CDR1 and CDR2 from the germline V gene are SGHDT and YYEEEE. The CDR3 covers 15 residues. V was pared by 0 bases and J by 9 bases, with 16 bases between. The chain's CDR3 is CASSLDPRAGGPQHF. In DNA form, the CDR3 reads TGTGCCAGCAGCTTGGACCCCAGGGCGGGGGGGCCCCAGCATTTT. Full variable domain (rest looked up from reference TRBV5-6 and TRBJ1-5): DAGVTQSPTHLIKTRGQQVTLRCSPKSGHDTVSWYQQALGQGPQFIFQYYEEEERQRGNFPDRFSGHQFPNYSSELNVNALLLGDSALYLCASSLDPRAGGPQHFGDGTRLSIL.

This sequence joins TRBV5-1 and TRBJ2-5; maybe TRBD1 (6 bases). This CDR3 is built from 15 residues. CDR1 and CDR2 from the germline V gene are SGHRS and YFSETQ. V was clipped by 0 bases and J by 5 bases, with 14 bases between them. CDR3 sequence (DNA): TGCGCCAGCAGCTTGGGGCAGGGGAATGGGGAGACCCAGTACTTC. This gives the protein CASSLGQGNGETQYF. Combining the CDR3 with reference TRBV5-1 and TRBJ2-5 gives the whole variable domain KAGVTQTPRYLIKTRGQQVTLSCSPISGHRSVSWYQQTPGQGLQFLFEYFSETQRNKGNFPGRFSGRQFSNSRSEMNVSTLELGDSALYLCASSLGQGNGETQYFGPGTRLLVL.

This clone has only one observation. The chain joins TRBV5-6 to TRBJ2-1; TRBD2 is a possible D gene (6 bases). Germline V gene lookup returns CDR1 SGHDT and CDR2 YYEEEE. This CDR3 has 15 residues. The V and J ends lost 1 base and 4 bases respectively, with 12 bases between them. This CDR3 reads CASSLLGLQYNEQFF. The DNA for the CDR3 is TGTGCCAGCAGCTTGTTAGGACTACAGTACAATGAGCAGTTCTTC.

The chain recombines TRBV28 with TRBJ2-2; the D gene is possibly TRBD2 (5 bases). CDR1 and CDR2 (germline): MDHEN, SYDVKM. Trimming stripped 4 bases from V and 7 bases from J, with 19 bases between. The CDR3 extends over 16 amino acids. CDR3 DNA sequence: TGTGCCAGCAGTTCATCCAGTGGAGGCCCGTTCGGGGAGCTGTTTTTT. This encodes CASSSSSGGPFGELFF.

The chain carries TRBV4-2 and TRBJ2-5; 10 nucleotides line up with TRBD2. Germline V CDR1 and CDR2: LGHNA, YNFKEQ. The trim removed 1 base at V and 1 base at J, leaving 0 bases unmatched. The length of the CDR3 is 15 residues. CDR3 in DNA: TGTGCCAGCAGCCAAGGGACTAGCGGCCAAGAGACCCAGTACTTC. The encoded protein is CASSQGTSGQETQYF.

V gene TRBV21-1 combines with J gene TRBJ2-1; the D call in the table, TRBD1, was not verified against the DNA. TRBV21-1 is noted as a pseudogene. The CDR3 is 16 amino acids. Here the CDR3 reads CASNGSARATYNEQFF. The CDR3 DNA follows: TGTGCCAGCAACGGTTCGGCCAGGGCGACCTACAATGAGCAGTTCTTC.

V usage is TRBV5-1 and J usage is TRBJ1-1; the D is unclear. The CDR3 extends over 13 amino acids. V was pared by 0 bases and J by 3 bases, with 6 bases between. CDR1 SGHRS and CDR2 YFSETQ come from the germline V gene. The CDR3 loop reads CASSLVADTEAFF. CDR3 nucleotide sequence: TGCGCCAGCAGCTTGGTGGCGGACACTGAAGCTTTCTTT.

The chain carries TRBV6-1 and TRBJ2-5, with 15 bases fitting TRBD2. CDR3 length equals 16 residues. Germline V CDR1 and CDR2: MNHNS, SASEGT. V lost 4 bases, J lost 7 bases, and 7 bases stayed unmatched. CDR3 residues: CASSGGTSGGWGTQYF. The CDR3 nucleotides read TGTGCCAGCAGTGGCGGGACTAGCGGGGGGTGGGGGACCCAGTACTTC.

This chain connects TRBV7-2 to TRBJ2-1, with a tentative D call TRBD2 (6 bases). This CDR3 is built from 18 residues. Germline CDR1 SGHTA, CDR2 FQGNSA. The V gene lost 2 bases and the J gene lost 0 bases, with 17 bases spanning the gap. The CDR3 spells CTSSLRRRGISSYNEQFF. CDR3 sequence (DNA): TGTACCAGCAGCTTACGTCGGCGGGGCATAAGCTCCTACAATGAGCAGTTCTTC.

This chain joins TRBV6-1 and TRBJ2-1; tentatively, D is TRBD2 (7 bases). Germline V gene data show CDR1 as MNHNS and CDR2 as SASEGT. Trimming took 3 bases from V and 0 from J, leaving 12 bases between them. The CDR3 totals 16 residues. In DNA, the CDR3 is TGTGCCAGCAGTGATCCGAGGGGGGGCTCCTACAATGAGCAGTTCTTC. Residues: CASSDPRGGSYNEQFF.

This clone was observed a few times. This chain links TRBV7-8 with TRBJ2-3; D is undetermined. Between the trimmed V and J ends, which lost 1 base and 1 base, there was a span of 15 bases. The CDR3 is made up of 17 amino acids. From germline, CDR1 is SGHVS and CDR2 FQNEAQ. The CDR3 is CASSLVLVVLGTDTQYF. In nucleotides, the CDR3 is TGTGCCAGCAGCTTAGTGTTAGTGGTGCTCGGCACAGATACGCAGTATTTT.

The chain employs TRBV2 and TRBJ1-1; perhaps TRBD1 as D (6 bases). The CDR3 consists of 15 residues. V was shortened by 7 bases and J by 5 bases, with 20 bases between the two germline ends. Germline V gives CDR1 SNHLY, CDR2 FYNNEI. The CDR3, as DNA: TGTGCCAGCAAAGACCGGACAGCTTCGGGGACTGAAGCTTTCTTT. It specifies CASKDRTASGTEAFF.